The next 20 T cell receptor beta chains were all read from a single sample in a study of blood T cells in healthy people across ages. For the second PCR, which ran for roughly 6 to 11 cycles, a sample-barcoded 5' primer and a J-beta primer mix were used. MiXCR, run by TCRdb on the 5' RACE reads, gives a single entry per CDR3 protein. The sample lists around 580,000 distinct CDR3 sequences; 45% to 55% were seen once. Sequencing input: blood. The source is a man older than 75 in good health.

This rearrangement joins TRBV4-3 to TRBJ1-5, with D unresolved. This CDR3 spans 14 amino acids. The germline CDR1 and CDR2 sequences are LGHNA and YSLEER. Trimming shortened V by 4 bases and J by 5 bases, and 12 bases separated the two germline ends. The CDR3 here is CASSLTPDDQPQHF. CDR3 coding DNA: TGCGCCAGCAGCCTTACTCCCGATGATCAGCCCCAGCATTTT.

This clonotype was observed once. V usage is TRBV5-1 and J usage is TRBJ2-5; 9 nucleotides align to TRBD1. V trimming: 3 bases; J trimming: 5 bases; junction bases outside the gene matches: 8. The CDR3 spans 15 residues. CDR1 and CDR2 from the germline V gene are SGHRS and YFSETQ. This chain's CDR3 is CASSSGTGSSETQYF. CDR3 bases: TGCGCCAGCAGCTCCGGGACAGGGTCGTCGGAGACCCAGTACTTC.

The V and J genes are TRBV20-1 and TRBJ2-5; TRBD2 matches 9 bases. Germline loops: CDR1 DFQATT, CDR2 SNEGSKA (reference sequence). V dropped 2 bases and J dropped 7; count of bases not matched to a gene: 5. The CDR3 sequence is 13 residues long. This CDR3 is CSARLAGMVTQYF. Written as DNA, the CDR3 is TGCAGTGCTAGACTAGCGGGGATGGTGACCCAGTACTTC.

The chain combines TRBV4-3 with TRBJ2-1, with TRBD2 identical over 8 bases. This CDR3 contains 17 residues. Trimming cost V 0 bases and J 8 bases; bases outside gene matches: 12. Germline values: CDR1 LGHNA, CDR2 YSLEER. The CDR3 spells CASSQDAGAGDFDEQFF. CDR3 coding DNA: TGCGCCAGCAGCCAAGATGCAGGAGCGGGAGATTTTGATGAGCAGTTCTTC.

This chain uses TRBV7-9 with TRBJ1-6; 9 bases fit TRBD1. V trimming: 0 bases; J trimming: 10 bases; junction bases outside the gene matches: 4. The CDR3 contains 15 residues. Germline V gene data show CDR1 as SEHNR and CDR2 as FQNEAQ (reference sequence). CDR3 amino acids: CASSLARQGGSPLHF. Written as DNA, the CDR3 is TGTGCCAGCAGCTTAGCTCGACAGGGGGGATCACCCCTCCACTTT.

The chain links TRBV6-5 to TRBJ2-7; TRBD2 matches at 8 bases. V was clipped by 6 bases and J by 2 bases; unmatched bases: 3. This CDR3 has 13 residues. Germline V gene lookup returns CDR1 MNHEY and CDR2 SVGAGI. The CDR3 DNA reads TGTGCCAGCAGGCGGGAGGTAACCTACGAGCAGTACTTC. It translates to CASRREVTYEQYF.

The chain joins TRBV3-1 to TRBJ2-7; D gene ambiguous. CDR1 and CDR2 (germline): LGHDT, YNNKEL (reference sequence). The CDR3 contains 12 residues. V was shortened by 0 bases and J by 5 bases, with 5 bases between the two germline ends. Here the CDR3 DNA reads TGTGCCAGCAGCCAAGATAAGAACGAGCAGTACTTC. As protein: CASSQDKNEQYF.

This clonotype was counted only a few times. This chain uses TRBV3-1 with TRBJ1-6; the D is unclear. The V end lost 3 bases, the J end lost 7 bases, and 7 bases lay between the germline ends. Germline V gene sequence: CDR1 LGHDT, CDR2 YNNKEL (reference sequence). The CDR3 totals 13 residues. The CDR3 sequence is CASSQGYNSPLHF. In DNA form, the CDR3 reads TGTGCCAGCAGCCAGGGGTACAATTCACCCCTCCACTTT.

The chain uses TRBV10-2 and TRBJ2-3; tentative D call: TRBD2 (6 bases). V was pared by 4 bases and J by 2 bases, with 10 bases between. CDR3 length: 14 amino acids. The germline V gene encodes CDR1 WSHSY and CDR2 SAAADI. The chain's CDR3 is CASSGRGPTDTQYF. The DNA for the CDR3 is TGCGCCAGCAGTGGGCGGGGACCCACAGATACGCAGTATTTT.

The chain links TRBV6-6 to TRBJ1-1; D may be TRBD1 (5 bases). The CDR3 is made up of 17 amino acids. Trimming stripped 7 bases from V and 1 base from J, with 22 bases between. CDR1 and CDR2 from the germline V gene are MNHNY and SVGAGI (reference sequence). The CDR3 protein is CASTTALGGGRNTEAFF. CDR3 nucleotides: TGTGCCAGCACCACCGCCCTTGGTGGGGGACGGAACACTGAAGCTTTCTTT.

The chain couples TRBV11-1 to TRBJ2-1, with TRBD2 matching 16 bases. The J call may be faulty, since TRBJ2-7 better matches the DNA end. This CDR3 comprises 21 residues. CDR1 SGHAT and CDR2 FQDESV come from the germline V gene (reference sequence). DNA for the CDR3: TGTGCCAGCAGCTATACTCCGGGACTAGCGGGAGGGCAGAGCTCCTACAATGAGCAGTACTTC. Translated: CASSYTPGLAGGQSSYNEQYF.

This clonotype was recorded only once. This rearrangement joins TRBV28 to TRBJ2-7; a weak D match, TRBD1 (6 bases). V lost 5 bases and J lost 0, with 14 bases in between. Germline assignment: CDR1 MDHEN and CDR2 SYDVKM. The length of the CDR3 is 15 residues. The CDR3 bases are TGTGCCAGCAGTCCCCCCGGGACACTCTCCTACGAGCAGTACTTC. Encoded protein: CASSPPGTLSYEQYF. Full variable domain (outside the CDR3, taken from reference TRBV28 and TRBJ2-7): DVKVTQSSRYLVKRTGEKVFLECVQDMDHENMFWYRQDPGLGLRLIYFSYDVKMKEKGDIPEGYSVSREKKERFSLILESASTNQTSMYLCASSPPGTLSYEQYFGPGTRLTVT.

This chain connects TRBV12-3 or TRBV12-4 to TRBJ2-7; 13 bases agree with TRBD2. The DNA matches TRBJ2-5 better at its end, which makes the J call doubtful. The CDR3 is 17 residues long. CDR3: CASSLTSGGGLQETQYF. The CDR3 nucleotides read TGTGCCAGCAGTTTAACTAGCGGGGGGGGATTACAAGAGACCCAGTACTTC.

V and J are TRBV28 and TRBJ2-7, with 10 bases identical to TRBD2. Per germline, CDR1 MDHEN and CDR2 SYDVKM. The length of the CDR3 is 17 residues. With V trimmed by 6 bases and J by 1 base, 12 bases remained unmatched. This CDR3 reads CASRSFPSGSASYEQYF. Written as DNA, the CDR3 is TGTGCCAGCAGATCCTTCCCTAGCGGGAGTGCATCCTACGAGCAGTACTTC.

This clonotype has just a few counts. The chain uses TRBV27 and TRBJ2-3; no reliable D call. V was cut by 5 bases and J by 3 bases, with 9 bases left in between. Germline CDR1 reads MNHEY; CDR2 reads SMNVEV (reference sequence). The CDR3 runs 13 residues. The CDR3 DNA sequence: TGTGCCAGCAGTATTCTGGGGACAGATACGCAGTATTTT. Residues: CASSILGTDTQYF.

Note on this clonotype: Given a much more abundant clone one base away, this may be a read error. The chain is built from TRBV6-5 and TRBJ2-7, with 9 bases lining up with TRBD1. This CDR3 comprises 14 residues. From germline, CDR1 is MNHEY and CDR2 SVGAGI. J lost 6 bases, V lost 5 bases, and 8 bases had no gene match. This chain's CDR3 is CASSDGDRGTEQYF. In DNA, the CDR3 is TGTGCCAGCAGTGACGGAGACAGGGGGACCGAGCAGTACTTC.

The V call is TRBV5-6, the J call TRBJ2-3; TRBD2 aligns across 11 bases. The CDR3 is 15 amino acids. Germline CDR1 reads SGHDT; CDR2 reads YYEEEE. The ends lost 1 base at V and 5 bases at J; junction bases unmatched: 3. Written as DNA, the CDR3 is TGTGCCAGCAGCTTGATTAGCGGGGGGGTAGATACGCAGTATTTT. Residues: CASSLISGGVDTQYF.

This clonotype occurred a few times. The chain joins TRBV29-1 to TRBJ1-2; D perhaps matches TRBD1 (5 bases). The CDR3 sequence is 11 residues long. Per the germline V gene, CDR1 is SQVTM and CDR2 is ANQGSEA. In nucleotides, the CDR3 is TGCAGTGTGGGGGGTGGCTATGGCTACACCTTC. It codes for CSVGGGYGYTF.

This clonotype was found many times. The chain links TRBV7-9 to TRBJ2-5; 7 bases are shared with TRBD2. The V gene's germline CDR1 is SEHNR and CDR2 FQNEAQ (reference sequence). With V trimmed by 0 bases and J by 2 bases, 3 bases remained unmatched. The CDR3 length is 15 residues. Written as DNA, the CDR3 is TGTGCCAGCAGCTTAGCAGCGGGGCCACAAGAGACCCAGTACTTC. Protein sequence: CASSLAAGPQETQYF.

The chain couples TRBV7-2 to TRBJ1-2; TRBD1 agrees at 8 bases. J lost 4 bases, V lost 5 bases, and 9 bases had no gene match. CDR3 length: 15 amino acids. Per germline, CDR1 SGHTA and CDR2 FQGNSA. The CDR3 sequence: CASSRSLGTGYGYTF. For the CDR3, the DNA is TGTGCCAGCAGCCGCTCCCTCGGGACAGGCTATGGCTACACCTTC.